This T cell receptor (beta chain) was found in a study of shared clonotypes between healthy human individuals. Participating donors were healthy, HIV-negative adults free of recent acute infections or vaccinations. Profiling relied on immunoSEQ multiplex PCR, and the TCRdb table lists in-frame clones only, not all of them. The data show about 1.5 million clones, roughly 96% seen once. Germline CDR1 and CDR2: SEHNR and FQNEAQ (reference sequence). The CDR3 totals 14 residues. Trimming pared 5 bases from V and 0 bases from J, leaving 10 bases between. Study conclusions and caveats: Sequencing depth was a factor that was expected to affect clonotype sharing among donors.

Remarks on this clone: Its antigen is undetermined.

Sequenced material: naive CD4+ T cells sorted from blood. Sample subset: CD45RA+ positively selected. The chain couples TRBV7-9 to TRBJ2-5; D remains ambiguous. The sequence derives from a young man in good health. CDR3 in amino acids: CASSHSVYQETQYF. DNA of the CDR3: TGTGCCAGCAGCCACTCGGTGTACCAAGAGACCCAGTACTTC. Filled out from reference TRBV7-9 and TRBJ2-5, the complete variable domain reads DTGVSQNPRHKITKRGQNVTFRCDPISEHNRLYWYRQTLGQGPEFLTYFQNEAQLEKSRLLSDRFSAERPKGSFSTLEIQRTEQGDSAMYLCASSHSVYQETQYFGPGTRLLVL.